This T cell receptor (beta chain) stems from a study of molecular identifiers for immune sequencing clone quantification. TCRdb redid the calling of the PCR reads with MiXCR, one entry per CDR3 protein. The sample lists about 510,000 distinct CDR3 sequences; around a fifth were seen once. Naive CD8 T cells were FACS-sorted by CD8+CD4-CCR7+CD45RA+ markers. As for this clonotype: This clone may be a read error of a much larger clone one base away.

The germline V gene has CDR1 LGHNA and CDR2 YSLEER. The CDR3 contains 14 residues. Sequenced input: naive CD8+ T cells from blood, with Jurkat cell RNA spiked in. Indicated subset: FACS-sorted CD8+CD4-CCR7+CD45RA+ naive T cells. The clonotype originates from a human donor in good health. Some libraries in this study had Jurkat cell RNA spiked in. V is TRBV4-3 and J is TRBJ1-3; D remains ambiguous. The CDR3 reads CASSQDRFGSTIYF. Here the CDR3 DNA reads TGCGCCAGCAGCCAAGATCGGTTTGGAAGCACCATATATTTT.